What follows is one T cell receptor beta chain and its context. The antigen it recognizes is unknown. It has no much larger one-base neighbor in the sample; base qualities were not kept. This sample is part of a study of T cell repertoires in cytomegalovirus infection (dated by TCRdb to between 2017 and 2020). For the wider study: Donor HLA type was relevant to the analysis, as public TCR beta signatures indicated carriage of CMV infection together with the matching HLA type.

Sequenced using an Illumina HiSeq 1500. The public reads were quality trimmed at Q25 with fastp and then assembled into clones with MiXCR by TCRdb, keeping productive beta chains. Identical CDR3 protein sequences are pooled into one entry, listed with their most common genes and DNA. This sample holds fewer than 250,000 distinct CDR3 sequences; 9% to 15% were observed only once. The top ten clonotypes cover around 1.6% of the sample. A distance of 2 bases separates the germline ends of V and J, which lose 1 base and 5 bases respectively. CDR1 is given as LNHDA and CDR2 as SQIVND, both from the germline V gene (reference sequence). The CDR3 runs 12 amino acids, cysteine and phenylalanine included. Only the CDR3 portion is preserved as DNA: 36 bases, with reading frame beginning at the first base. What the authors observed across the whole study: In both this cohort and an independent cohort of some 350 donors, the cumulative frequency of public TCR beta family members distinguished carriers of CMV infection plus the relevant HLA type. In the ex vivo response, HLA-C-restricted CMV-specific TCR beta clonotypes were dominant, and in two of eight donors the single most frequent clonotype came from this HLA-C-restricted group.

This clonotype was obtained from a human donor in good health (CMV status not recorded). Some clones in this sample may be carry-over from other donors' samples. The sample was PBMCs. Rearrangement joined TRBV19 to TRBJ2-2; the D segment cannot be called with confidence. The DNA sequence is given as TGTGCCAGTAGTATAGGGACCGGGGAGCTGTTTTTT. This yields the protein CASSIGTGELFF.